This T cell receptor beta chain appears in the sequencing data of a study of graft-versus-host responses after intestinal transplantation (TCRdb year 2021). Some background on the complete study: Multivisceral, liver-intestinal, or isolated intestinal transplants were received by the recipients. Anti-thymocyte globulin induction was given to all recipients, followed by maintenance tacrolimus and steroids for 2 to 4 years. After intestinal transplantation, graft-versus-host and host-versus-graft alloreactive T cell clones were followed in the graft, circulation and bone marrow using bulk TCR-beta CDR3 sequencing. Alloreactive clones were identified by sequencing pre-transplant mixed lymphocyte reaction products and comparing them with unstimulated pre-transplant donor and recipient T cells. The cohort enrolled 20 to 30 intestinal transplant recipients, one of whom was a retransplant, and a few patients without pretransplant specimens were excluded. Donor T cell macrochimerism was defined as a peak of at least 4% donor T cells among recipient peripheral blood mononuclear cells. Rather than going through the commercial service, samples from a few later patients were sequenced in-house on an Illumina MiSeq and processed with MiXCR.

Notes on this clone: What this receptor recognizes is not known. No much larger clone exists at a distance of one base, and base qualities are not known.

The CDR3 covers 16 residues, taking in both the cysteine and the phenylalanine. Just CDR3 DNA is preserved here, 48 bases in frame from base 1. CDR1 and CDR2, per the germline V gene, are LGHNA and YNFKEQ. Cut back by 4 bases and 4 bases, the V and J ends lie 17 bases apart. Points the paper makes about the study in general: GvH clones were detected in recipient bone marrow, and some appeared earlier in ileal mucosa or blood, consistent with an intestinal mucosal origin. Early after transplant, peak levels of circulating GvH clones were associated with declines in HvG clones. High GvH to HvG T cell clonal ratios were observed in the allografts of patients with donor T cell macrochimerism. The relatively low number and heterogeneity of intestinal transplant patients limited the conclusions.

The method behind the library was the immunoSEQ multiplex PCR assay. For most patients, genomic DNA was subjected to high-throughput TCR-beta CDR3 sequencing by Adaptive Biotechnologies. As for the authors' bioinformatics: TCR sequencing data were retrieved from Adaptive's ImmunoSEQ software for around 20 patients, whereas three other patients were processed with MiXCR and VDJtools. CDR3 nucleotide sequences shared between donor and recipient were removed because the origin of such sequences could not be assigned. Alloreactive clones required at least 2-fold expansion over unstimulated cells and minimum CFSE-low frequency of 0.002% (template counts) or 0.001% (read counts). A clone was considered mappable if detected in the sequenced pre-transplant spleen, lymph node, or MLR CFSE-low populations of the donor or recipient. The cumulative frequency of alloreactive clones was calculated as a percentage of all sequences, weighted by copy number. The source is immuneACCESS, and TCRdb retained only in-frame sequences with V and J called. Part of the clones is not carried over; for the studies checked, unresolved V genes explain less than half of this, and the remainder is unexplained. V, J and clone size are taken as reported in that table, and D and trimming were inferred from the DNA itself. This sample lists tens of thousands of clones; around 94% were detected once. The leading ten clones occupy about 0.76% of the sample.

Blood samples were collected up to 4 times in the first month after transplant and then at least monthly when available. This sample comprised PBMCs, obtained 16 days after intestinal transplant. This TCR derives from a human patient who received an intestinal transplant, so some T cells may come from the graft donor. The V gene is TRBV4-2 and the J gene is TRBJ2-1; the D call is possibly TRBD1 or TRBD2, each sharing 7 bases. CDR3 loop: CASSLLREGAYNEQFF. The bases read TGTGCCAGCAGCCTCCTCAGGGAGGGGGCTTACAATGAGCAGTTCTTC.